Included here is one T cell receptor beta chain sequence, with context. There are a few counts of this clonotype. This clone's antigen is unknown. Per-nucleotide qualities are absent, and no much larger clonotype sits a single base away. The library relied on PCR. Reads for this sample came from an Illumina iSeq 100. In the paper's pipeline: Non-productive sequences were removed, and CDR3s that did not start with C, did not end with F or W, or were shorter than 7 amino acids were discarded. Similarity between CDR3 sequences was evaluated in R version 3.6.1 using Levenshtein distances (stringdist) and unrooted phylogenetic trees (ape). TCRdb ran its own pipeline on the public reads, namely fastp trimming at Q25 and MiXCR clone calling, and kept in-frame beta chains. Merged by CDR3 protein, the rows form single entries marked with the most common genes and DNA. Clone size and V and J calls follow TCRdb, not the original study. Recorded for this sample are tens of thousands of distinct CDR3 sequences; more than 45% of them occurred a single time. The biggest ten clones account for roughly 0.9% of the sample.

The sample belongs to a study of vaccination and CD4 T cells after COVID-19 (dated by TCRdb to 2022 to 2024). Notes on the research overall: SARS-CoV-2 positivity had been established in the convalescent patients by nasal swab PCR, and mild disease was recorded in roughly ten of these patients and severe disease in one. In the convalescent cohort there were six males and four females, among whom were two Hispanic individuals, seven Caucasians, two Asians and one multiracial person. Each participant got two doses of either the Pfizer-BioNTech BNT162b2 vaccine (n=8) or the Moderna mRNA-1273 vaccine (n=2). Post-COVID blood samples from convalescent patients were collected a median of approximately 100 days after diagnosis, with a range of 35 to 161 days. Post-vaccine blood samples were collected a median of approximately 77 days after the second vaccine dose, ranging from roughly 14 to 241 days. In nine to eleven COVID-19 convalescent patients and a few infection-naive healthy vaccine recipients, researchers compared the spike-specific CD4+ TCR repertoire from before mRNA vaccination with the repertoire from after. What the study reported, not specific to this receptor: An increase in the median number of SARS-CoV-2-reactive clonotypes from 20 to 25 after infection to some 40 after vaccination was observed, but the change was not found to be significant. In convalescent patients, a median approximately 89% of post-vaccine SARS-CoV-2-reactive clones were detected only after vaccination, suggesting vaccine-specific priming. The number of convalescent patients in the study was relatively small, and the study did not examine early timepoints following natural infection. Nearly all vaccine-specific clones in convalescent patients (304 of 307) were mono-reactive for SARS-CoV-2 spike rather than cross-reactive with common cold coronaviruses.

The positive SARS-CoV-2 PCR tests of the convalescent patients were dated from March to December 2020, before the Alpha, Beta and Delta variants emerged in the United States. PBMCs were separated from whole blood using Ficoll-Paque Plus gradient centrifugation and then either used fresh or cryopreserved at -140C. From the cysteine through the phenylalanine, the CDR3 covers 14 amino acids. The entry retains the CDR3 DNA only, 42 bases that are in frame from base 1. The germline V gene sets CDR1 to MNHEY and CDR2 to SVGEGT. The trim is 0 bases for V and 3 bases for J, with a gap of 9 bases between the germline ends.

The clonotype comes from a human donor who had recovered from COVID-19. The sequences come from CD4+ T cells from blood, collected before SARS-CoV-2 vaccination. The sequence links TRBV6-2 or TRBV6-3 to TRBJ2-7; the D gene is possibly TRBD2, with 5 bases matching. The CDR3 here reads CASSYSTGVYEQYF. The DNA sequence reads TGTGCCAGCAGTTACTCGACCGGGGTCTACGAGCAGTACTTC.